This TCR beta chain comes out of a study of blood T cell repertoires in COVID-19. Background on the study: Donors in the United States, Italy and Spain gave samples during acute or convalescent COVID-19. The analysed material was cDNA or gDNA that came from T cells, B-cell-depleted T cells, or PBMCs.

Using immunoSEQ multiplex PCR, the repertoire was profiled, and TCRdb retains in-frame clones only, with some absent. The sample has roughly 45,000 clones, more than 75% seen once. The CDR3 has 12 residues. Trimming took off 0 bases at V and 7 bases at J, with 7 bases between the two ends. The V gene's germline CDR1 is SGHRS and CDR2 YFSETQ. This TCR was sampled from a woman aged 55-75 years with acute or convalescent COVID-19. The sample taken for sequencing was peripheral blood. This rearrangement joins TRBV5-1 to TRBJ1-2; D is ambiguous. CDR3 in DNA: TGCGCCAGCAGCTTGGGACCGGGTGGCTACACCTTC. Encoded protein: CASSLGPGGYTF.